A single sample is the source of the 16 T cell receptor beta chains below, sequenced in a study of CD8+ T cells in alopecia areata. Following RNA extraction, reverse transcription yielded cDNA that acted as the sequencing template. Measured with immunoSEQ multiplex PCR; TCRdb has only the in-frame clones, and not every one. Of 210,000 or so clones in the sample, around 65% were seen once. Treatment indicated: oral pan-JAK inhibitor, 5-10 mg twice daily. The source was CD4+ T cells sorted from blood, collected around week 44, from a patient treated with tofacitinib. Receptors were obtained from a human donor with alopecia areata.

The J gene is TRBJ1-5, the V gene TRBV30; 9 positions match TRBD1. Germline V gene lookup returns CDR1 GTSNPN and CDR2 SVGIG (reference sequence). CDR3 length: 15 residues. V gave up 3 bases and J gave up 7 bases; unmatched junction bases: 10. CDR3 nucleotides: TGTGCCTGGAGCGCGGGACAGGGAAAAGAACAGCCCCAGCATTTT. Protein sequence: CAWSAGQGKEQPQHF.

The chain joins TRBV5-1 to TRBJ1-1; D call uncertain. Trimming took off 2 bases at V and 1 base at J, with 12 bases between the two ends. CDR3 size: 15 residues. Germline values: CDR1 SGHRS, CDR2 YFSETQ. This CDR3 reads CASSLRLPSNTEAFF. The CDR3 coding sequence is TGCGCCAGCAGCTTACGACTCCCTTCGAACACTGAAGCTTTCTTT.

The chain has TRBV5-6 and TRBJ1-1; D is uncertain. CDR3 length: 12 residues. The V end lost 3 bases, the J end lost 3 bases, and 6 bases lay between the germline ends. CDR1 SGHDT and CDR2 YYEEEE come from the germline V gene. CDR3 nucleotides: TGTGCCAGCAGCTCCGGGGACACTGAAGCTTTCTTT. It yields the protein CASSSGDTEAFF. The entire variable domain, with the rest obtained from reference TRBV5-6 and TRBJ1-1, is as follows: DAGVTQSPTHLIKTRGQQVTLRCSPKSGHDTVSWYQQALGQGPQFIFQYYEEEERQRGNFPDRFSGHQFPNYSSELNVNALLLGDSALYLCASSSGDTEAFFGQGTRLTVV.

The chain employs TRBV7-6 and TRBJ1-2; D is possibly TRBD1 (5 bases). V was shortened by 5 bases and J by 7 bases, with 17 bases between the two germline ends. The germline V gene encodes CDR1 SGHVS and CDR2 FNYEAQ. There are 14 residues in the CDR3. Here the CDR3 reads CASSTLGQGFGYTF. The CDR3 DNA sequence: TGTGCCAGCAGCACCCTGGGGCAGGGTTTTGGCTACACCTTC.

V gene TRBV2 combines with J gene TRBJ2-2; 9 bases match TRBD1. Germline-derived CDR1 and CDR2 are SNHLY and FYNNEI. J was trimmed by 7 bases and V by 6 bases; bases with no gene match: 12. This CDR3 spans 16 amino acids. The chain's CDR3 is CASRGPGQGSVGELFF. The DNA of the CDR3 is TGTGCCAGCAGGGGGCCGGGACAGGGTTCCGTCGGGGAGCTGTTTTTT.

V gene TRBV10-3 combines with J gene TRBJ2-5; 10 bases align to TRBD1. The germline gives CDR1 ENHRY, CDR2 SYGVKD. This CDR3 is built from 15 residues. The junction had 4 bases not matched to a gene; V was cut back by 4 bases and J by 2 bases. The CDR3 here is CAISAPGQGQETQYF. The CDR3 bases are TGTGCCATCAGTGCACCGGGACAGGGGCAAGAGACCCAGTACTTC.

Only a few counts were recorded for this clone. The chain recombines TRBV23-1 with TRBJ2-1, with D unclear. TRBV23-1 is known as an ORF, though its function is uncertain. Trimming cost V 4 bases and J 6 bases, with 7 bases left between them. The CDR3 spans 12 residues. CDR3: CASSRIINEQFF. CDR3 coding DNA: TGCGCCAGCAGTCGGATTATCAATGAGCAGTTCTTC.

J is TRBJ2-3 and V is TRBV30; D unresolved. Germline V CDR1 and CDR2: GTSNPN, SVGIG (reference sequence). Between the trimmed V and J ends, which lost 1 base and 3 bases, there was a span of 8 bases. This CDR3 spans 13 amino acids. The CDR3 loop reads CAWSERLTDTQYF. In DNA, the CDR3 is TGTGCCTGGAGTGAAAGGTTGACAGATACGCAGTATTTT.

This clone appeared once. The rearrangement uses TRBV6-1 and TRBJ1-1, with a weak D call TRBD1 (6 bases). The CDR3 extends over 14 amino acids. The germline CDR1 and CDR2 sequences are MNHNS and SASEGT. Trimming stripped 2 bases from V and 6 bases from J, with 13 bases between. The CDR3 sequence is CASSEYAGAAEAFF. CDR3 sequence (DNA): TGTGCCAGCAGTGAATATGCGGGGGCGGCTGAAGCTTTCTTT.

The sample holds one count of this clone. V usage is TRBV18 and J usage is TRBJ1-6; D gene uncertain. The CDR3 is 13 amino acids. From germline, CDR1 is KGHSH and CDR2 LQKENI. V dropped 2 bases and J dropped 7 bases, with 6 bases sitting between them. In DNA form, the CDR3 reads TGTGCCAGCTCACCATTGGAAAATTCACCCCTCCACTTT. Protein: CASSPLENSPLHF.

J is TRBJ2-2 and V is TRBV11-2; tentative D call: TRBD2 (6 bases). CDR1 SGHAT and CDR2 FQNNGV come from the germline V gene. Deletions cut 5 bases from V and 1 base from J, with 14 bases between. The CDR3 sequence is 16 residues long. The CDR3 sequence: CASSPFLAVNTGELFF. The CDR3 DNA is TGTGCCAGCAGCCCGTTTTTAGCGGTGAACACCGGGGAGCTGTTTTTT.

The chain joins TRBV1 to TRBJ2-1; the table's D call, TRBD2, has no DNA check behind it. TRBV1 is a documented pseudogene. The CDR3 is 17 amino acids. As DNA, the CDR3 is TGCACCAGCAGCCAAGGGGTACTAGCGGGGGGATACAATGAGCAGTTCTTC. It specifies CTSSQGVLAGGYNEQFF.

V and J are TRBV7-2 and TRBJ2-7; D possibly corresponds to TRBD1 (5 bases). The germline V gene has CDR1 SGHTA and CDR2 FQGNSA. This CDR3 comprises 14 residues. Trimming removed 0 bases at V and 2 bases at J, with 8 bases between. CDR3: CASSLAATAYEQYF. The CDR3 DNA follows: TGTGCCAGCAGCTTAGCGGCGACAGCCTACGAGCAGTACTTC.

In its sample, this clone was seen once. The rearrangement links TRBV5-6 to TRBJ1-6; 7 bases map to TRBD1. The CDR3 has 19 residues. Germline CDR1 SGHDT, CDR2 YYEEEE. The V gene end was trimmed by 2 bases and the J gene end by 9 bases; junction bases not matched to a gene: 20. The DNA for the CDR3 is TGTGCCAGCAGCTTTCTCGGAGGCGCGTGGGACAGTCCCATTTCACCCCTCCACTTT. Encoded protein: CASSFLGGAWDSPISPLHF.

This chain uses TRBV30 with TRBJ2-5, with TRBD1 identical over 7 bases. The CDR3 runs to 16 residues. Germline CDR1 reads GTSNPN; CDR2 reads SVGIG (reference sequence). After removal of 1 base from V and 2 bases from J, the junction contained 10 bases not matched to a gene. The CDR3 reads CAWSATDRAPQETQYF. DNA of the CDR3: TGTGCCTGGAGTGCGACAGACAGGGCCCCACAAGAGACCCAGTACTTC.

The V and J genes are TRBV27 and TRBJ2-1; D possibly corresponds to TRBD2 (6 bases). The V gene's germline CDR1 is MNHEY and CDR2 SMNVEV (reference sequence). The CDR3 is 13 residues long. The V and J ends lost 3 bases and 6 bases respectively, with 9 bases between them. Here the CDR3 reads CASSFVGGNEQFF. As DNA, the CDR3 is TGTGCCAGCAGTTTTGTGGGGGGCAATGAGCAGTTCTTC.